This T cell receptor beta chain was retrieved from a study of shared clonotypes between healthy human individuals (dated by TCRdb to the early 2020s). The study in broad terms: Three men and two women, aged 18 to 49 years, made up the cohort. For each donor, three plates each were used for CD4 naive and CD4 memory, two plates were used for CD8 naive, and one plate was used for CD8 memory. To estimate repertoire size and how much clonotype sharing occurs between individuals, the study deeply sequenced the blood TCR repertoires of 5 or 6 healthy adults. Libraries were prepared and TCR repertoires were sequenced by different laboratories using diverse techniques, in order to increase sequencing depth and limit assay-specific biases. Each donor's leukapheresis produced roughly between roughly 0.94 and 9.5 billion PBMCs.

CD8 naive samples were obtained by positive selection for CCR7 among CD45RO-negative cells, yielding a CD45RA+CCR7+ population from which TemRA cells were excluded. The donors were healthy, HIV-negative adults with no recently reported acute infections or vaccinations. Every donor was a Caucasian adult residing in Nashville, Tennessee, USA. Blood was obtained by leukapheresis, after which PBMCs were separated by Ficoll-Histopaque density gradient centrifugation and cryopreserved in liquid nitrogen vapor phase. Analytical flow cytometry was used to check the purity and quantity of each magnetically sorted T cell population. Genomic DNA was isolated from each sorted fraction and quantified by UV absorbance on a Nanodrop 2000c. As for this clone: It lacks a known antigen. Base qualities are not provided; no much larger clone lies one nucleotide away.

Reading from cysteine to phenylalanine, the CDR3 counts 16 amino acids. CDR3 DNA is the only sequence kept; it has 48 bases, read in frame from the first base. According to the germline V gene, CDR1 reads SGHAT and CDR2 reads FQNNGV. Trimming removed 1 base from V and 6 bases from J; the gene matches leave 5 bases unexplained. TCR CDR3 regions were amplified from genomic DNA by multiplex PCR using the deep immunoSEQ assay. Genomic DNA extracted from each cell subset was distributed evenly over all wells of several immunoSEQ 96-well plates, and each plate served as one replicate. Each replicate PCR for sorted subsets received roughly 0.2 ug genomic DNA, equal to around 32,000 T cell genomes. Purified libraries were quantified with a Qubit 3.0 fluorometer, sized on a Bioanalyzer 2100, and re-quantified with the KAPA Library Quantification kit. A separate single-read 150-cycle Illumina NextSeq 550 flow cell was used to sequence each immunoSEQ 96-well plate. The paper's data handling went like this. Because the immunoSEQ output held only junctional sequences and lacked quality scores, the filtering could not match the filtering applied to full-length reads. Sequences were annotated with PyIR, a Python wrapper for IgBLAST v1.9, using IMGT germline references to assign V/J genes and CDR3. Reads with weak V/J assignments (E-value above 1e-6), missing CDR3, stop codons, out-of-frame junctions, or ambiguous translated residues were removed. V3J clonotypes were defined by identical inferred V gene, J gene, and CDR3 amino acid sequence. The percentage overlap between two repertoires was calculated by dividing the number of shared unique clonotypes by the size of the smaller repertoire. Three approaches were used to assess repertoire richness: RTK rarefaction, the Chao1 estimator, and Recon v2.1 estimates of unobserved clonotypes. Generation probabilities for all TCRbeta clonotypes obtained by the gDNA method from a handful of donors were computed using OLGA. TCRdb obtained this table from immuneACCESS and retained in-frame rearrangements with V and J assigned. These tables miss some clones; where compared with another copy, unresolved V genes account for less than half of the shortfall, and the remainder is unexplained. V and J calls and clone size are those listed in that table; D and trimming were worked out from the DNA. The sample data list about 2.1 million clones, and just under 95% of these were observed just once. 1.5% to 2% of the sample comes from the top ten.

Paper-wide results and their limitations: Based on pairwise subsampling, the degree of clonotype sharing among donors was expected to be affected by sequencing depth. Rarefaction of sorted-subset datasets indicated incomplete sequencing despite the large sequencing depth. Naive subsets generally had larger estimated clonotype richness than memory subsets. Higher generation probabilities were observed for clonotypes shared by all four sorted-subset donors than for non-shared clonotypes. The small number of donors limited the genetic and exposure-history diversity represented. Sharing across a handful of donors was observed for approximately 5% of naive CD4, 3.5% of naive CD8, over 2% of memory CD4, and about 0.39% of memory CD8 clonotypes. Sampling was limited to blood, and TCR repertoires in tissue likely differ from TCR repertoires in blood.

The source of this sequence is a young man in good health. Some clones in this sample may be carry-over from other donors' samples. The chain employs TRBV11-2 and TRBJ2-2; 10 central bases correspond to TRBD2. Sequencing was done on a sample of naive CD8+ T cells from PBMCs. The cell subset or site label, read with the paper, signifies: CD45RA+CCR7+. The sequenced DNA is TGTGCCAGCAGCTTAGTGGCTAGCGGGAGTTCCGGGGAGCTGTTTTTT. It is translated as CASSLVASGSSGELFF.